This T cell receptor (beta chain) was observed in a study of OX40 agonist ivuxolimab in advanced cancers. Study at large: At around 83% male, the cohort had a mean age of 60 years, ranging from roughly 20 to 80.

For this clone: One end of the junction does not line up with germline, which may come from a read error.

The data were produced by immunoSEQ multiplex PCR, yet TCRdb's version contains in-frame clones alone and is incomplete. Altogether over 90,000 clones are present, around 90% being singletons, with the ten largest covering about 0.16%. Germline V gene lookup returns CDR1 SGHRS and CDR2 YFSETQ. This CDR3 has 15 residues. The specimen was CD4+ or CD8+ T cells sorted from blood, collected in a trial of the OX40 agonist ivuxolimab. The clonotype comes from an adult with an advanced solid tumor such as melanoma, head and neck, liver or kidney cancer. The chain links TRBV5-1 to TRBJ2-1; tentative D call: TRBD2 (6 bases). This chain's CDR3 is CASSQGTDRYIEQFF. The CDR3 DNA sequence: TGCGCCAGCAGCCAAGGGACTGATAGATACATTGAGCAGTTCTTC.